This T cell receptor beta chain was recovered during a study of CD8 T cells in ankylosing spondylitis. Study results and limitations: What seemed typical of ankylosing spondylitis blood was a TCR beta motif built from several highly homologous variants.

TCRdb reprocessed the 5' RACE reads via MiXCR and lists one record per CDR3 protein. Of around 490,000 distinct CDR3 sequences listed, approximately 5% were seen once; the top ten hold around 3.5%. This clonotype was detected many times. Its antigen is undetermined. This clonotype originated in a male donor with ankylosing spondylitis. The sample was blood, either unsorted or a sorted T cell fraction (not recorded which).

CDR3 in amino acids: CSAPPRGRDGIQYF. CDR3 nucleotides: TGCAGTGCCCCCCCCAGAGGGAGGGACGGCATTCAGTACTTC. The rearrangement links TRBV20-1 to TRBJ2-4, with 7 bases that match TRBD2. The germline CDR1 and CDR2 sequences are DFQATT and SNEGSKA (reference sequence). The CDR3 sequence is 14 residues long. After removal of 6 bases from V and 9 bases from J, the junction contained 14 bases not matched to a gene.